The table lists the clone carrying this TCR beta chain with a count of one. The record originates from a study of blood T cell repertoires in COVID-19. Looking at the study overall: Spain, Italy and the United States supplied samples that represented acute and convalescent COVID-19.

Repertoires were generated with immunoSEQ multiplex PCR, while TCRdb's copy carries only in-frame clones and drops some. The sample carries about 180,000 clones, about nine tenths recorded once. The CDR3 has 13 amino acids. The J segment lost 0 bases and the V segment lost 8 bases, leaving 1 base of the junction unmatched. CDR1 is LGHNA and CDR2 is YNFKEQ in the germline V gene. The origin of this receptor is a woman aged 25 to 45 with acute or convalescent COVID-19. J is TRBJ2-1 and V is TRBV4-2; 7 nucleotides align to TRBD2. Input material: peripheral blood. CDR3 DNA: TGTGCCAGCGGGAGGGCCTCCTACAATGAGCAGTTCTTC. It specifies CASGRASYNEQFF.